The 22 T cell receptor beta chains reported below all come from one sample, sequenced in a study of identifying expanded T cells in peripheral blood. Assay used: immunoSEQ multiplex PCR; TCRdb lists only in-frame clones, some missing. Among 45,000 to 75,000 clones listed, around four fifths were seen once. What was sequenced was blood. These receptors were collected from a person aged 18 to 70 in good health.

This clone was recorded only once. In DNA, the CDR3 is TGTGCTAGTGGTCCCGGACAGGGAATCAATAGCAATCAGCCCCAGCATTTT. Amino acids: CASGPGQGINSNQPQHF. V and J are TRBV12-5 and TRBJ1-5, with 8 bases lining up with TRBD1. The CDR3 covers 17 residues. CDR1 and CDR2 (germline): LGHNT, FRNRAP. J gave up 0 bases and V 5 bases, and 9 bases lay outside the gene matches.

The CDR3 spells CASSLNQNYGYTF. The CDR3 DNA reads as TGTGCCAGCAGCTTAAACCAGAACTATGGCTACACCTTC. The genes are TRBV7-3 and TRBJ1-2; D remains ambiguous. The germline V gene has CDR1 SGHTA and CDR2 FQGTGA. This CDR3 comprises 13 residues. The V gene lost 1 base and the J gene lost 2 bases, with 5 bases spanning the gap. Looking up the rest from reference TRBV7-3 and TRBJ1-2 gives the full variable domain: GAGVSQTPSNKVTEKGKYVELRCDPISGHTALYWYRQSLGQGPEFLIYFQGTGAADDSGLPNDRFFAVRPEGSVSTLKIQRTERGDSAVYLCASSLNQNYGYTFGSGTRLTVV.

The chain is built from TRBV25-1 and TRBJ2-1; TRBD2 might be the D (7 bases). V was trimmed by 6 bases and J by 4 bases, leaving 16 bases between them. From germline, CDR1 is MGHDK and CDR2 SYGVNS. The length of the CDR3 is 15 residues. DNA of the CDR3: TGTGCCAGCAGCGCTGGGGCGGGGGCGTACAATGAGCAGTTCTTC. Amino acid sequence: CASSAGAGAYNEQFF.

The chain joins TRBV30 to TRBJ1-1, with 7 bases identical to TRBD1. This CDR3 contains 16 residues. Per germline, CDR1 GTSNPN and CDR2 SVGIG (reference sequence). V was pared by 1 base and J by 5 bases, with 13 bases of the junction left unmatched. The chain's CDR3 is CAWSGNRGTAETEAFF. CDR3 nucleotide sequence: TGTGCCTGGAGTGGTAATAGGGGGACAGCCGAAACTGAAGCTTTCTTT.

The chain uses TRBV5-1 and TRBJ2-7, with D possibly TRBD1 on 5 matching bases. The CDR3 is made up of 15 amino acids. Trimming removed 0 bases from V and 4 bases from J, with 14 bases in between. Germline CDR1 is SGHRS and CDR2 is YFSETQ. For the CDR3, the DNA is TGCGCCAGCAGCTTGGCCCCCCAGGGCGCGTACGAGCAGTACGTC. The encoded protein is CASSLAPQGAYEQYV.

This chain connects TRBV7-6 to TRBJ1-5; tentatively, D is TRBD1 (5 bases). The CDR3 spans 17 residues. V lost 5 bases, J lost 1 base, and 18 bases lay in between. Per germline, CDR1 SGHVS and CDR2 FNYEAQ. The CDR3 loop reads CASSLPGGDKSNQPQHF. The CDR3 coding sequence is TGTGCCAGCAGCCTACCGGGAGGGGATAAGAGCAATCAGCCCCAGCATTTT.

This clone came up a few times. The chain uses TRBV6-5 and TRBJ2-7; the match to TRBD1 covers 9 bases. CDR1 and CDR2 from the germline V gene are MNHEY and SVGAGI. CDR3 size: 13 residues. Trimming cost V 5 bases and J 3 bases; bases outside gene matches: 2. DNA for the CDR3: TGTGCCAGCAGTGCGGACAGGGGCTACGAGCAGTACTTC. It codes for CASSADRGYEQYF.

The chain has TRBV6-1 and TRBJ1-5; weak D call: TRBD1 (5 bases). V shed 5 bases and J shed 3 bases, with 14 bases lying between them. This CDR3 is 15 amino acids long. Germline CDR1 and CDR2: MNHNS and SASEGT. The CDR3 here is CASSMQGVFNQPQHF. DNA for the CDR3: TGTGCCAGCAGTATGCAGGGAGTTTTCAATCAGCCCCAGCATTTT.

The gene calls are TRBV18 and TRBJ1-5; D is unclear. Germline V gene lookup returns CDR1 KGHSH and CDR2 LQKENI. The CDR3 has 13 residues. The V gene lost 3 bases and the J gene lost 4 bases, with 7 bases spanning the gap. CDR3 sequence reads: CASSPAGNQPQHF. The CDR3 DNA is TGTGCCAGCTCACCGGCTGGGAATCAGCCCCAGCATTTT.

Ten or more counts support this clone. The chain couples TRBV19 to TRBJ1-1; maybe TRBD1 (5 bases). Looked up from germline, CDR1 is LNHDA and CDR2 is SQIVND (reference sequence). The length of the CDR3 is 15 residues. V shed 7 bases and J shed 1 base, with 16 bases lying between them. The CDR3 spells CASISYRDGNTEAFF. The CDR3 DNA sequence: TGTGCCAGTATCTCTTACCGGGACGGGAACACTGAAGCTTTCTTT.

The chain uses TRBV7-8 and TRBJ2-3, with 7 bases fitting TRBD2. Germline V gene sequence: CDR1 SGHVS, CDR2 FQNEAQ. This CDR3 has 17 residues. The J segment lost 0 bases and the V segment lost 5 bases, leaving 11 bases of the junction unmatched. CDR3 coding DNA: TGTGCCAGCAGCCCCGATCCGGCGGGAGCTAGCACAGATACGCAGTATTTT. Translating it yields CASSPDPAGASTDTQYF.

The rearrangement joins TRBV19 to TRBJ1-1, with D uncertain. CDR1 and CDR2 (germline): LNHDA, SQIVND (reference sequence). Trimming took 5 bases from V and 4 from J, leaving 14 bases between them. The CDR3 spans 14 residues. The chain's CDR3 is CASSVGNPGTEAFF. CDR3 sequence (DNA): TGTGCCAGTAGTGTAGGGAATCCAGGCACTGAAGCTTTCTTT.

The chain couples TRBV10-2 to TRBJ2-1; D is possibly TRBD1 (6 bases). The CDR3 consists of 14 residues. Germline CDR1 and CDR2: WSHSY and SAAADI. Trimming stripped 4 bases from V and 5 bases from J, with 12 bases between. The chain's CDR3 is CASSGGQKNNEQFF. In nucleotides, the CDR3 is TGCGCCAGCAGTGGGGGGCAAAAGAACAATGAGCAGTTCTTC.

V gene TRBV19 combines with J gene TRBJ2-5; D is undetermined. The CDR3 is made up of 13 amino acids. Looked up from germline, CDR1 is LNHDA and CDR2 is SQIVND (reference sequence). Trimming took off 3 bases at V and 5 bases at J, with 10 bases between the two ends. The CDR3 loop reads CASSIRPGETQYF. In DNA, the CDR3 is TGTGCCAGTAGTATCCGTCCCGGGGAGACCCAGTACTTC. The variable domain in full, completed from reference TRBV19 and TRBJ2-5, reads DGGITQSPKYLFRKEGQNVTLSCEQNLNHDAMYWYRQDPGQGLRLIYYSQIVNDFQKGDIAEGYSVSREKKESFPLTVTSAQKNPTAFYLCASSIRPGETQYFGPGTRLLVL.

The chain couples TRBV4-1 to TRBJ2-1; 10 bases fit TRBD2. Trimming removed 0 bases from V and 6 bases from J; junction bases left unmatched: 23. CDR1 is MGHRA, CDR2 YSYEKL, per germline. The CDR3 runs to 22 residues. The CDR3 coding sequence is TGCGCCAGCAGCCAAGATTTAACCACACTAGCGGGGCCCAACCCCTTCGGCAATGAGCAGTTCTTC. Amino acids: CASSQDLTTLAGPNPFGNEQFF.

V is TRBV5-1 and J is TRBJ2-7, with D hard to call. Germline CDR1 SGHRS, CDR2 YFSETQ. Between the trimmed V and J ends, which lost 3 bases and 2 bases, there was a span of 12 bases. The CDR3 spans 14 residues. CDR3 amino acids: CASSSHLAPYEQYF. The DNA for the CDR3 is TGCGCCAGCAGCTCCCATCTTGCCCCCTACGAGCAGTACTTC. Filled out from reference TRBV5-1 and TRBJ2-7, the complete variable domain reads KAGVTQTPRYLIKTRGQQVTLSCSPISGHRSVSWYQQTPGQGLQFLFEYFSETQRNKGNFPGRFSGRQFSNSRSEMNVSTLELGDSALYLCASSSHLAPYEQYFGPGTRLTVT.

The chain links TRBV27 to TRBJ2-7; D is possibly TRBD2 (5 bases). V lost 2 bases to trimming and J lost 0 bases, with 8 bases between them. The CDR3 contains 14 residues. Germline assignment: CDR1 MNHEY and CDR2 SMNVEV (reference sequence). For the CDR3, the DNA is TGTGCCAGCAGTTTAGTACGGGACTCCTACGAGCAGTACTTC. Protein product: CASSLVRDSYEQYF.

The CDR3 DNA follows: TGTGCCAGCAGCCCGGTCAGAGGCTACGAGCAGTACTTC. This sequence encodes CASSPVRGYEQYF. The chain has TRBV11-2 and TRBJ2-7, with D uncertain. Trimming left V 5 bases short and J 3 bases short, with 11 bases between. Germline CDR1 is SGHAT and CDR2 is FQNNGV. The CDR3 totals 13 residues.

CDR3 DNA: TGTGCCAGCAGCTTAGGGGACAGCCCAATAGAGAGACATACGCAGTATTTT. This translates into CASSLGDSPIERHTQYF. This sequence joins TRBV7-9 and TRBJ2-3; 7 bases fit TRBD1. J was trimmed by 7 bases and V by 1 base; bases with no gene match: 14. The CDR3 runs to 17 residues. Germline V gene lookup returns CDR1 SEHNR and CDR2 FQNEAQ (reference sequence). The full variable domain, with the rest looked up from reference TRBV7-9 and TRBJ2-3, is DTGVSQNPRHKITKRGQNVTFRCDPISEHNRLYWYRQTLGQGPEFLTYFQNEAQLEKSRLLSDRFSAERPKGSFSTLEIQRTEQGDSAMYLCASSLGDSPIERHTQYFGPGTRLTVL.

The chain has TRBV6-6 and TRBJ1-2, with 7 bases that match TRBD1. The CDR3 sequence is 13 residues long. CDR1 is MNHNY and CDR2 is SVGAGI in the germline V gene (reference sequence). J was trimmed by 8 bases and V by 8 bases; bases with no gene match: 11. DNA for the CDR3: TGTGCCAGCTCCCGGGACAGCACGAAGGGCTACACCTTC. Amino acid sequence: CASSRDSTKGYTF.

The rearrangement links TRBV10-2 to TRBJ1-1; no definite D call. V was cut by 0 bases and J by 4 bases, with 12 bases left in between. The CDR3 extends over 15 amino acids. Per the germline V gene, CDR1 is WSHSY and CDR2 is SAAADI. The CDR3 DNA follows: TGCGCCAGCAGTGAGTCGCTCAGGAAAGTCACTGAAGCTTTCTTT. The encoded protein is CASSESLRKVTEAFF.

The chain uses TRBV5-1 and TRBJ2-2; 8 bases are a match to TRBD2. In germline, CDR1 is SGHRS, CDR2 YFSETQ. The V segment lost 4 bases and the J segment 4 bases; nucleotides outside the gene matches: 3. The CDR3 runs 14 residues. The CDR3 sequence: CASSMSGSTGELFF. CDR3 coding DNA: TGCGCCAGCAGCATGAGCGGGAGCACCGGGGAGCTGTTTTTT.